Presented here are 21 T cell receptor beta chains from one specimen sequenced in a study of shared T cell receptors in the human thymus. Profiled with immunoSEQ multiplex PCR; TCRdb holds only in-frame clones, not every one. The sample lists 600,000 or so clones; 80% to 90% were seen once. These sequences were also reported in another study, on human thymus T cells.

The sample consisted of thymocytes. These receptors were obtained from a boy younger than two with a congenital heart defect.

The gene calls are TRBV19 and TRBJ2-7; weak D call: TRBD1 (7 bases). The CDR3 loop spans 14 amino acids. V was cut by 7 bases and J by 0 bases, with 13 bases left in between. Germline-derived CDR1 and CDR2 are LNHDA and SQIVND (reference sequence). CDR3 bases: TGTGCCAGTAAACCCCAGGGGGGCTCCTACGAGCAGTACTTC. Translating it yields CASKPQGGSYEQYF. Full variable domain (remainder filled in from reference TRBV19 and TRBJ2-7): DGGITQSPKYLFRKEGQNVTLSCEQNLNHDAMYWYRQDPGQGLRLIYYSQIVNDFQKGDIAEGYSVSREKKESFPLTVTSAQKNPTAFYLCASKPQGGSYEQYFGPGTRLTVT.

This clone was seen once. The V and J genes are TRBV4-3 and TRBJ2-1, with 9 nucleotides matching TRBD2. The V gene's germline CDR1 is LGHNA and CDR2 YSLEER. The CDR3 is made up of 15 amino acids. V gave up 4 bases and J gave up 6 bases; unmatched junction bases: 7. Here the CDR3 reads CASSRGTSFSNEQFF. CDR3 bases: TGCGCCAGCAGCCGTGGGACTAGCTTTTCCAATGAGCAGTTCTTC.

This chain connects TRBV29-1 to TRBJ1-1; no clear D gene. V lost 1 base to trimming and J lost 5 bases, with 11 bases between them. CDR1 SQVTM and CDR2 ANQGSEA come from the germline V gene. The CDR3 sequence is 13 residues long. The CDR3 DNA reads TGCAGCGTTGAAGTTTGGGCGACGACTGAAGCTTTCTTT. Its protein product is CSVEVWATTEAFF. The variable domain in full, with the rest retrieved from reference TRBV29-1 and TRBJ1-1, is SAVISQKPSRDICQRGTSLTIQCQVDSQVTMMFWYRQQPGQSLTLIATANQGSEATYESGFVIDKFPISRPNLTFSTLTVSNMSPEDSSIYLCSVEVWATTEAFFGQGTRLTVV.

The genes are TRBV29-1 and TRBJ2-5; 13 nucleotides match TRBD2. Germline V CDR1 and CDR2: SQVTM, ANQGSEA. The length of the CDR3 is 14 residues. With 7 bases clipped from V and 11 bases from J, the junction kept 13 bases outside the gene matches. In DNA form, the CDR3 reads TGCAGCGCCCGACCGGGACTAGCGGGAAATGAGCAGTACTTC. Protein product: CSARPGLAGNEQYF.

The count of this clone is one. Other nucleotide sequences from this sample produce the same CDR3. V and J are TRBV7-9 and TRBJ2-3; D uncertain. This CDR3 has 12 residues. The germline V gene encodes CDR1 SEHNR and CDR2 FQNEAQ (reference sequence). V dropped 4 bases and J dropped 2 bases, with 4 bases sitting between them. The CDR3 protein is CASSSSTDTQYF. In DNA form, the CDR3 reads TGTGCCAGCAGCTCATCCACAGATACGCAGTATTTT.

The genes are TRBV7-2 and TRBJ1-5; unclear D gene. Trimming pared 2 bases from V and 1 base from J, leaving 9 bases between. The V gene's germline CDR1 is SGHTA and CDR2 FQGNSA. This CDR3 region has 15 residues. The DNA for the CDR3 is TGTGCCAGCAGCTTATTAGTGGAGAGCAATCAGCCCCAGCATTTT. Translated: CASSLLVESNQPQHF.

This chain joins TRBV28 and TRBJ2-7, with TRBD1 matching 8 bases. V was pared by 4 bases and J by 1 base, with 9 bases of the junction left unmatched. Germline CDR1 is MDHEN and CDR2 is SYDVKM. There are 16 residues in the CDR3. The chain's CDR3 is CASSSATGQASYEQYF. The CDR3, as DNA: TGTGCCAGCAGTTCTGCTACGGGACAGGCTTCCTACGAGCAGTACTTC.

The CDR3 loop reads CASSYRATNEKLFF. Here the CDR3 DNA reads TGTGCCAGCAGCTACAGGGCAACTAATGAAAAACTGTTTTTT. The chain uses TRBV7-2 and TRBJ1-4; perhaps TRBD1 as D (6 bases). This CDR3 has 14 residues. Trimming took off 4 bases at V and 0 bases at J, with 6 bases between the two ends. Germline V CDR1 and CDR2: SGHTA, FQGNSA.

This clone has a handful of counts. The CDR3 is CASSTDSGMSSYEQYF. CDR3 coding DNA: TGTGCCAGTAGTACCGATAGCGGGATGAGCTCCTACGAGCAGTACTTC. The chain recombines TRBV19 with TRBJ2-7, with 8 nucleotides matching TRBD2. In germline, CDR1 is LNHDA, CDR2 SQIVND (reference sequence). This CDR3 has 16 residues. Trimming at V came to 4 bases and at J to 0 bases, leaving 8 bases not matched to a gene.

The chain carries TRBV7-3 and TRBJ1-2; D might be TRBD1 (6 bases). The CDR3 totals 18 residues. The germline V gene encodes CDR1 SGHTA and CDR2 FQGTGA. V shed 0 bases and J shed 7 bases, with 24 bases lying between them. CDR3 nucleotide sequence: TGTGCCAGCAGCTTAACTGCAGGGGTTAGAGGCAGAGAGGGTGGCTACACCTTC. It translates to CASSLTAGVRGREGGYTF. Variable domain in full (rest from reference TRBV7-3 and TRBJ1-2): GAGVSQTPSNKVTEKGKYVELRCDPISGHTALYWYRQSLGQGPEFLIYFQGTGAADDSGLPNDRFFAVRPEGSVSTLKIQRTERGDSAVYLCASSLTAGVRGREGGYTFGSGTRLTVV.

This sequence joins TRBV10-3 and TRBJ2-2, with TRBD2 as a possible D gene (6 bases). This CDR3 is 16 amino acids long. V lost 1 base and J 5 bases, leaving 14 bases between the germline ends. From germline, CDR1 is ENHRY and CDR2 SYGVKD. The CDR3 region is CAISEFRGEWTGELFF. DNA of the CDR3: TGTGCCATCAGTGAGTTCCGCGGGGAGTGGACCGGGGAGCTGTTTTTT.

The CDR3 region has the DNA TGTGCCAGCAGCTTACGAGGGGGCGGAAACACCATATATTTT. The encoded protein is CASSLRGGGNTIYF. This chain links TRBV7-8 with TRBJ1-3; 7 nucleotides match TRBD1. Trimming at V came to 2 bases and at J to 4 bases, leaving 2 bases not matched to a gene. Germline CDR1 reads SGHVS; CDR2 reads FQNEAQ. This CDR3 is built from 14 residues.

V gene TRBV5-4 combines with J gene TRBJ2-5; 10 bases line up with TRBD1. V was clipped by 4 bases and J by 3 bases; unmatched bases: 3. The germline V gene encodes CDR1 SGHNT and CDR2 YYREEE (reference sequence). CDR3 length: 14 residues. The DNA for the CDR3 is TGTGCCAGCAGCGCAGGACAGGGGGAAGAGACCCAGTACTTC. It is translated as CASSAGQGEETQYF.

This clone appeared a single time. V is TRBV4-2 and J is TRBJ2-2, with a possible D match to TRBD1 (6 bases). Per germline, CDR1 LGHNA and CDR2 YNFKEQ. This CDR3 comprises 16 residues. V shed 0 bases and J shed 5 bases, with 13 bases lying between them. Written as DNA, the CDR3 is TGTGCCAGCAGCCAAGATGTGGGGGCGTATACCGGGGAGCTGTTTTTT. It is translated as CASSQDVGAYTGELFF.

This chain links TRBV27 with TRBJ2-7; no firm D call. The CDR3 length is 16 residues. Per germline, CDR1 MNHEY and CDR2 SMNVEV (reference sequence). V was trimmed by 5 bases and J by 3 bases, leaving 20 bases between them. In DNA form, the CDR3 reads TGTGCCAGCAGTACCCTCGTGAGTAGCTTAGGCTACGAGCAGTACTTC. Translated, it gives CASSTLVSSLGYEQYF.

CDR3 nucleotides: TGTGCCAGCAGCCATGAGGGCAAGGATGGCTACACCTTC. This codes for CASSHEGKDGYTF. The rearrangement joins TRBV14 to TRBJ1-2, with D uncertain. Germline CDR1 reads SGHDN; CDR2 reads FVKESK. There are 13 residues in the CDR3. V shed 3 bases and J shed 6 bases, with 11 bases lying between them. Together with reference TRBV14 and TRBJ1-2, the CDR3 gives the full variable domain: EAGVTQFPSHSVIEKGQTVTLRCDPISGHDNLYWYRRVMGKEIKFLLHFVKESKQDESGMPNNRFLAERTGGTYSTLKVQPAELEDSGVYFCASSHEGKDGYTFGSGTRLTVV.

The rearrangement uses TRBV6-1 and TRBJ1-5; D gene unclear. CDR1 is MNHNS and CDR2 is SASEGT in the germline V gene. This CDR3 contains 17 residues. Trimming pared 2 bases from V and 0 bases from J, leaving 14 bases between. The CDR3 loop is CASSEIPGDYSNQPQHF. CDR3 DNA sequence: TGTGCCAGCAGTGAAATACCCGGGGATTATAGCAATCAGCCCCAGCATTTT.

The gene calls are TRBV27 and TRBJ1-6, with D possibly matching TRBD1 (5 bases). V was clipped by 3 bases and J by 7 bases, with 10 bases between them. The CDR3 consists of 14 residues. Germline values: CDR1 MNHEY, CDR2 SMNVEV (reference sequence). CDR3 loop: CASSFDSPNSPLHF. The CDR3 DNA sequence: TGTGCCAGCAGTTTCGACAGTCCCAATTCACCCCTCCACTTT.

V usage is TRBV28 and J usage is TRBJ2-7; no firm D call. V was pared by 1 base and J by 2 bases, with 9 bases between. The CDR3 is 14 amino acids. Germline-derived CDR1 and CDR2 are MDHEN and SYDVKM. The CDR3 reads CASSLFNFPYEQYF. In nucleotides, the CDR3 is TGTGCCAGCAGTTTATTTAACTTCCCCTACGAGCAGTACTTC.

CDR3 nucleotide sequence: TGTGCCAGCAGTCCGGAGGAGGGCCCGGCGGGGGATGAGCAGTTCTTC. This encodes CASSPEEGPAGDEQFF. The chain employs TRBV2 and TRBJ2-1, with 7 bases fitting TRBD2. V was pared by 5 bases and J by 8 bases, with 15 bases of the junction left unmatched. CDR1 and CDR2 (germline): SNHLY, FYNNEI. The CDR3 totals 16 residues.

This sequence joins TRBV5-1 and TRBJ2-1; 13 bases are a match to TRBD2. The CDR3 consists of 17 residues. Trimming removed 3 bases from V and 2 bases from J; junction bases left unmatched: 5. Germline assignment: CDR1 SGHRS and CDR2 YFSETQ. This CDR3 reads CASSCGLAGEAYNEQFF. Written as DNA, the CDR3 is TGCGCCAGCAGCTGCGGACTAGCGGGAGAGGCCTACAATGAGCAGTTCTTC.